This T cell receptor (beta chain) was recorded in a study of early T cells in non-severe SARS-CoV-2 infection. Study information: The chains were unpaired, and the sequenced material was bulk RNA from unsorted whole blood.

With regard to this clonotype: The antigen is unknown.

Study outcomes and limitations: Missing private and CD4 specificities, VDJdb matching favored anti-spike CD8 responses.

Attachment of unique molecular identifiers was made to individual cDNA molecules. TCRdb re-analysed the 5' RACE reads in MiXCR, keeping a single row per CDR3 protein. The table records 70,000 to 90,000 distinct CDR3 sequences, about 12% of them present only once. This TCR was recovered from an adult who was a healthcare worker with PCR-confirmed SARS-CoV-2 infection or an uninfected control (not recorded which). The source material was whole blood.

CDR3 nucleotide sequence: TGCAGTGCAATCCCAGCGGGGCAATCCTACGAGCAGTACTTC. This codes for CSAIPAGQSYEQYF. This rearrangement joins TRBV20-1 to TRBJ2-7, with 7 bases identical to TRBD2. Trimming at V came to 6 bases and at J to 1 base, leaving 9 bases not matched to a gene. Germline CDR1 and CDR2: DFQATT and SNEGSKA (reference sequence). This CDR3 region has 14 residues.